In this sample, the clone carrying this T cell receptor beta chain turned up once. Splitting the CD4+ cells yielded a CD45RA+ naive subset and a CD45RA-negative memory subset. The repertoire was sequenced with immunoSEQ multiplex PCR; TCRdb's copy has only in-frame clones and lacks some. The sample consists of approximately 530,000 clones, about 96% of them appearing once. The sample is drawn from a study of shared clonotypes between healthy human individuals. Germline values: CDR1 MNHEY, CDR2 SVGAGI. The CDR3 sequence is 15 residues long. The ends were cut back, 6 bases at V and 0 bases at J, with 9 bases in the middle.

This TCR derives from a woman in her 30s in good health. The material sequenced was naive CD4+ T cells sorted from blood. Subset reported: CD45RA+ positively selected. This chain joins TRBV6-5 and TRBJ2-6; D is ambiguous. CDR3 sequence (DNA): TGTGCCAGCAGCTCACACGGCTCTGGGGCCAACGTCCTGACTTTC. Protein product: CASSSHGSGANVLTF.